This T cell receptor beta chain was obtained from a study of response to subunit inactivated influenza vaccine. Study conclusions and caveats: Researchers suggested that each seasonal influenza vaccination recruits few new T cells.

This clonotype was detected only a few times. As yet, its antigen is unknown. Each CDR3 protein is one row after TCRdb ran MiXCR on the RT-PCR reads. The table includes some 190,000 distinct CDR3 sequences, over 13% detected once. The source of this sequence is a man in his fifties who received an inactivated influenza vaccine. The specimen was CD8+ T cells sorted from PBMCs, collected about 5 days after vaccination.

The chain's CDR3 is CASSLGLGQVYEQYF. The CDR3 DNA sequence: TGTGCCAGCAGTCTAGGCTTGGGGCAGGTCTACGAGCAGTACTTC. The chain is built from TRBV28 and TRBJ2-7; tentatively, D is TRBD1 (5 bases). Germline lookup yields CDR1 MDHEN and CDR2 SYDVKM. The CDR3 contains 15 residues. V gave up 5 bases and J gave up 3 bases, with 17 bases separating them.